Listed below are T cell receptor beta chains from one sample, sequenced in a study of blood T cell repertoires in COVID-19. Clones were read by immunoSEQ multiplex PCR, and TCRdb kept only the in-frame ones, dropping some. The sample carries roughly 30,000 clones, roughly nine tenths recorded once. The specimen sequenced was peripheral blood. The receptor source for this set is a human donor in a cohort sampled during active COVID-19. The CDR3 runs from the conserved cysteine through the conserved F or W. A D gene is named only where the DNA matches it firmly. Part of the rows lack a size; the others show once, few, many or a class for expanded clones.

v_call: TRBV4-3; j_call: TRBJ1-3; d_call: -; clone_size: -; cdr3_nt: TGCGCCAGCAGCCAACTCAGATCGGGAAACACCATATATTTT; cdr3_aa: CASSQLRSGNTIYF
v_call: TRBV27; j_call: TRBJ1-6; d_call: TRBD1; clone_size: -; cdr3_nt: TGTGCCAGCAATGTACAGGGGCCGAATTCACCCCTCCACTTT; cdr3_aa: CASNVQGPNSPLHF
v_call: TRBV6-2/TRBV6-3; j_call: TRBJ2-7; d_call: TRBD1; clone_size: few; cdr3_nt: TGTGCCAGCAGTGGACTCGGGGACAGGGGGCGCGAGCAGTACTTC; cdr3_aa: CASSGLGDRGREQYF
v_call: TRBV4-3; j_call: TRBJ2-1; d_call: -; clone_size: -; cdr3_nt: TGCGCCAGCAGCCTCGGGGGGCGCCGCTCCTACAATGAGCAGTTCTTC; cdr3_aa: CASSLGGRRSYNEQFF
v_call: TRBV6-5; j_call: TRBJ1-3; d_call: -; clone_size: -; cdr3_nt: TGTGCCAGCCGGGGAGACCCAGGAAACACCATATATTTT; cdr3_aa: CASRGDPGNTIYF
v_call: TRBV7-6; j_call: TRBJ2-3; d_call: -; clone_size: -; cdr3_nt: TGTGCCAGCAGCCGAGGAGGAGGGTTAGGCACAGATACGCAGTATTTT; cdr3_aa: CASSRGGGLGTDTQYF
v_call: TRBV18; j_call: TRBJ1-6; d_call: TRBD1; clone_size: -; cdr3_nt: TGTGCCAGCTCACCAGGGACAGGAGCAGATTCACCCCTCCACTTT; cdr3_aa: CASSPGTGADSPLHF
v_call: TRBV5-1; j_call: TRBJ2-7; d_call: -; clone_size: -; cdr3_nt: TGCGCCAGCAGCACAGACAGGACCCCCTACGAGCAGTACTTC; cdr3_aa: CASSTDRTPYEQYF
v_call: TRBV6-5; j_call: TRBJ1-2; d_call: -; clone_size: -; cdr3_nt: TGTGCCAGCAGTTACTCGAGTTTGAACTATGGCTACACCTTC; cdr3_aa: CASSYSSLNYGYTF
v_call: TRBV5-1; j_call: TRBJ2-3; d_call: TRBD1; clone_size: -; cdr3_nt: TGCGCCAGCAGCTCGGGACAGGGAGGCACAGATACGCAGTATTTT; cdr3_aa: CASSSGQGGTDTQYF
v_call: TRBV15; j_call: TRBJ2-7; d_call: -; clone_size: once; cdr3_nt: TGTGCCACCAGCAGAGAGGGTAGCGTCGAGCAGTACTTC; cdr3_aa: CATSREGSVEQYF
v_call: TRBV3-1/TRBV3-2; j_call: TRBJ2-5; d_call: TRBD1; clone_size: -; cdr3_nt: TGTGCCAGCAGCCCCCGGGACAGGGAACAATCAGGGACCCAGTACTTC; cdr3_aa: CASSPRDREQSGTQYF
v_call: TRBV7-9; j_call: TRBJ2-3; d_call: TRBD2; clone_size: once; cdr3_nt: TGTGCCAGCAGCCTCGGACTAGCGGGGGTAGATACGCAGTATTTT; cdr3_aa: CASSLGLAGVDTQYF
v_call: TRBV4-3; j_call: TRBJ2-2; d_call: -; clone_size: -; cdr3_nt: TGCGCCAGCAGCCAAGAACGTCTAGCCGCCGGGGAGCTGTTTTTT; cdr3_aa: CASSQERLAAGELFF
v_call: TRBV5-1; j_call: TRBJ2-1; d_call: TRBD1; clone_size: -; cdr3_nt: TGCGCCAGCAGCTTTTACTCAGGGGGCGGTGAGCAGTTCTTC; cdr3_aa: CASSFYSGGGEQFF
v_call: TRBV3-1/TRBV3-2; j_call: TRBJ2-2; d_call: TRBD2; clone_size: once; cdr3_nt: TGTGCCAGCAGCCAAGCTCTAGCGGGGACCGGGGAGCTGTTTTTT; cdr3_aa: CASSQALAGTGELFF
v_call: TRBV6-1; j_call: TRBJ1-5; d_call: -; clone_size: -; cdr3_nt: TGTGCCAGCAGTGAGTTGTATAGCAATCAGCCCCAGCATTTT; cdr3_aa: CASSELYSNQPQHF
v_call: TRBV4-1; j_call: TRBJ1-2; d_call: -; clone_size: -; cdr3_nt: TGCGCCAGCAGCCAAGCGAACTATGGCTACACCTTC; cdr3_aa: CASSQANYGYTF
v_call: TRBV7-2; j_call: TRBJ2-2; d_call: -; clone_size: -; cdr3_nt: TGTGCCAGCAGCTTATACGGGAAAACCGGGGAGCTGTTTTTT; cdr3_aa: CASSLYGKTGELFF
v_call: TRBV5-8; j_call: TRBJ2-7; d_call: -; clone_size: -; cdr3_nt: TGTGCCAGCAGCCGTGCGGGGAGCGCCTACGAGCAGTACTTC; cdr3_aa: CASSRAGSAYEQYF
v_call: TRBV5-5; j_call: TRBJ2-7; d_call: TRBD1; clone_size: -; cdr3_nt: TGTGCCAGCAGCGTCGAGGACAGGGGGGGCTACGAGCAGTACTTC; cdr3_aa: CASSVEDRGGYEQYF
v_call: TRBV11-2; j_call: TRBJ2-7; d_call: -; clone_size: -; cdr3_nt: TGTGCCAGCAGACCACCCGGGACTGGGACCCGGCGGCAGTACTTC; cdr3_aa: CASRPPGTGTRRQYF
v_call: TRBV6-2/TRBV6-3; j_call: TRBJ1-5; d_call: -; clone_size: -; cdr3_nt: TGTGCCAGCAGGCCTGAACGGGGCAATCAGCCCCAGCATTTT; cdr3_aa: CASRPERGNQPQHF
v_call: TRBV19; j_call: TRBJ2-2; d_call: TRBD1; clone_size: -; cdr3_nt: TGTGCCAGTATCCTCAGACCGGGACAGGGGAACACCGGGGAGCTGTTTTTT; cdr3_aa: CASILRPGQGNTGELFF
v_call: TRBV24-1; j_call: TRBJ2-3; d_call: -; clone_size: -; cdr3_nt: TGTGCCACCAGTGATTGGGGGGCAGATACGCAGTATTTT; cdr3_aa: CATSDWGADTQYF
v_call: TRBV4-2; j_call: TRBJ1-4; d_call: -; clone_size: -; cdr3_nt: TGTGCCAGCAGCCAAGATAGGTTGACGGCGGGGGAAAAACTGTTTTTT; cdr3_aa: CASSQDRLTAGEKLFF
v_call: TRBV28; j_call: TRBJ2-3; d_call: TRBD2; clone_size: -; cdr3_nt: TGTGCCAGCAGTTTAGGACTAGCGGGGGTAGATACGCAGTATTTT; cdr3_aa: CASSLGLAGVDTQYF
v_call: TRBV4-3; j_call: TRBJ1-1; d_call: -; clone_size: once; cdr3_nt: TGCGCCAGCAGCCAAGCTCGGTGGCTCTCCCAGGAATCGAACACTGAAGCTTTCTTT; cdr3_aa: CASSQARWLSQESNTEAFF